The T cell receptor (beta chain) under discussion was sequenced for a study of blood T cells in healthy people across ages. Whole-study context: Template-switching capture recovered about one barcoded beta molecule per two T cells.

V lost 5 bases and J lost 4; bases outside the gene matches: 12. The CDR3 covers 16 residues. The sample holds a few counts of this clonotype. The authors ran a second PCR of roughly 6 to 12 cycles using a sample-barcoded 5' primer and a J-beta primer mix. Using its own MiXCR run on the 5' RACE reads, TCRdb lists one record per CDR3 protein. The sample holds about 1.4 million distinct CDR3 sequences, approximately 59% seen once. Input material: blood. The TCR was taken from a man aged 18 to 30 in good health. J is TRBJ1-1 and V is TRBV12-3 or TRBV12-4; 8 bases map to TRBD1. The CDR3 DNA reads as TGTGCCAGCAGTCCTGGCCCCCGACAGGGGAGCACTGAAGCTTTCTTT. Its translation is CASSPGPRQGSTEAFF.